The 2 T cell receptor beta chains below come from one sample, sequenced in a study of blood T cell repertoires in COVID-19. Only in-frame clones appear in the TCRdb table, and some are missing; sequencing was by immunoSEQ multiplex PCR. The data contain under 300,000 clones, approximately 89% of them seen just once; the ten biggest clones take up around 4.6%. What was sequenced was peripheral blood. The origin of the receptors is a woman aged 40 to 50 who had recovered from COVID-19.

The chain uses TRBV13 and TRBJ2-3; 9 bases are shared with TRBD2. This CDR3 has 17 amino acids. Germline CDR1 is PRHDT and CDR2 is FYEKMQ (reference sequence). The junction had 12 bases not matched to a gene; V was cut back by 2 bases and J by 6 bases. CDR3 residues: CASSLTSGLLMSDTQYF. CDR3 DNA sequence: TGTGCCAGCAGCTTAACTAGCGGGCTATTGATGTCGGATACGCAGTATTTT.

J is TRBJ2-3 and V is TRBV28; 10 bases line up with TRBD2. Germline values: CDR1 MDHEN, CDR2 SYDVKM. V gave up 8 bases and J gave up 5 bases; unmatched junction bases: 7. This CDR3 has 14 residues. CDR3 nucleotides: TGTGCCAGCCTCTCAGCGGGAGGGCTAGATACGCAGTATTTT. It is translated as CASLSAGGLDTQYF.